The 32 T cell receptor beta chains below were found in one sample sequenced in a study of cytomegalovirus exposure and HLA in healthy donors. PCR primers comprised 60 Vbeta and 13 Jbeta primers. Data came from immunoSEQ multiplex PCR; TCRdb stores just in-frame clones and leaves some out. This sample has 150,000 to 200,000 clones, with 80% found just once. Sequenced input: PBMCs. These receptors all come from a boy aged 10-17 years in good health and CMV-seronegative.

The V gene is TRBV5-1, the J gene TRBJ1-2; 10 bases map to TRBD1. V trimming: 4 bases; J trimming: 12 bases; junction bases outside the gene matches: 9. The V gene's germline CDR1 is SGHRS and CDR2 YFSETQ. This CDR3 comprises 13 residues. The CDR3 nucleotides are TGCGCCAGCAGCGGTGGGACAGGGGAAGGGAACACCTTC. Its translation: CASSGGTGEGNTF.

This clone was seen more than once but under ten times. The rearrangement joins TRBV7-9 to TRBJ2-5, with D unclear. CDR1 SEHNR and CDR2 FQNEAQ come from the germline V gene (reference sequence). The V gene lost 4 bases and the J gene lost 2 bases, with 20 bases spanning the gap. The CDR3 is 17 amino acids. CDR3 sequence (DNA): TGTGCCAGCAGCTCTTTAAGCCGAGACAAATTTCAAGAGACCCAGTACTTC. It is translated as CASSSLSRDKFQETQYF.

V and J are TRBV7-9 and TRBJ1-5; no firm D call. The CDR3 length is 14 residues. Germline V lookup: CDR1 SEHNR, CDR2 FQNEAQ (reference sequence). V was trimmed by 3 bases and J by 4 bases, leaving 10 bases between them. The CDR3 loop is CASSFGAQNQPQHF. DNA for the CDR3: TGTGCCAGCAGCTTCGGTGCACAGAATCAGCCCCAGCATTTT.

The chain carries TRBV13 and TRBJ1-1; D is unclear. Germline V gene lookup returns CDR1 PRHDT and CDR2 FYEKMQ (reference sequence). The V end lost 5 bases, the J end lost 1 base, and 11 bases lay between the germline ends. CDR3 length: 14 amino acids. The CDR3 protein is CASSLGSPNTEAFF. The CDR3 nucleotides read TGTGCCAGCAGCCTCGGTAGCCCGAACACTGAAGCTTTCTTT. Full variable domain (remainder filled in from reference TRBV13 and TRBJ1-1): AAGVIQSPRHLIKEKRETATLKCYPIPRHDTVYWYQQGPGQDPQFLISFYEKMQSDKGSIPDRFSAQQFSDYHSELNMSSLELGDSALYFCASSLGSPNTEAFFGQGTRLTVV.

The rearrangement links TRBV2 to TRBJ2-3; perhaps TRBD2 as D (6 bases). The CDR3 has 14 amino acids. V shed 3 bases and J shed 3 bases, with 10 bases lying between them. The germline V gene has CDR1 SNHLY and CDR2 FYNNEI. CDR3 protein: CASSDHLATDTQYF. The CDR3 nucleotides are TGTGCCAGCAGTGACCATCTAGCGACAGATACGCAGTATTTT.

This clone showed up just a few times. Other nucleotide sequences in the sample specify the same CDR3. The chain links TRBV11-2 to TRBJ2-1; 9 bases agree with TRBD2. Germline CDR1 is SGHAT and CDR2 is FQNNGV. Trimming cost V 6 bases and J 5 bases; bases outside gene matches: 5. There are 14 residues in the CDR3. The CDR3 sequence: CASRIAGEHNEQFF. CDR3 DNA sequence: TGTGCCAGCAGAATAGCGGGGGAACACAATGAGCAGTTCTTC.

The gene calls are TRBV9 and TRBJ2-1; D is possibly TRBD2 (6 bases). Trimming removed 4 bases at V and 4 bases at J, with 9 bases between. The germline CDR1 and CDR2 sequences are SGDLS and YYNGEE. The CDR3 sequence is 13 residues long. This chain's CDR3 is CASSPGVYNEQFF. CDR3 DNA sequence: TGTGCCAGCAGCCCGGGGGTTTACAATGAGCAGTTCTTC.

This clone has a handful of counts. The chain is built from TRBV19 and TRBJ2-7, with TRBD1 identical over 9 bases. Germline loops: CDR1 LNHDA, CDR2 SQIVND (reference sequence). The CDR3 extends over 16 amino acids. The V and J ends lost 5 bases and 2 bases, in that order; junction bases with no gene match: 10. The DNA for the CDR3 is TGTGCCAGTAGTGACCCTAGGGGGACAGGGACCTACGAGCAGTACTTC. Its translation: CASSDPRGTGTYEQYF.

V usage is TRBV7-8 and J usage is TRBJ1-5; D ambiguous. Trimming left V 1 base short and J 2 bases short, with 9 bases between. This CDR3 is built from 15 residues. Per the germline V gene, CDR1 is SGHVS and CDR2 is FQNEAQ. The CDR3 DNA sequence: TGTGCCAGCAGCTTAGGCAGAGAGGGCAATCAGCCCCAGCATTTT. Translating it yields CASSLGREGNQPQHF.

This rearrangement joins TRBV30 to TRBJ1-1; 11 bases match TRBD1. The CDR3 has 12 residues. CDR1 is GTSNPN and CDR2 is SVGIG in the germline V gene (reference sequence). V shed 5 bases, J shed 4 bases, and the junction held 0 bases outside the gene matches. The CDR3 is CAWGTGGTEAFF. The CDR3 bases are TGTGCCTGGGGGACAGGGGGCACTGAAGCTTTCTTT.

The chain employs TRBV5-1 and TRBJ2-5, with TRBD2 matching 10 bases. After removal of 3 bases from V and 5 bases from J, the junction contained 7 bases not matched to a gene. The CDR3 covers 15 residues. Germline V gives CDR1 SGHRS, CDR2 YFSETQ. The CDR3 sequence: CASSWGLATPETQYF. For the CDR3, the DNA is TGCGCCAGCAGCTGGGGACTAGCGACCCCGGAGACCCAGTACTTC.

This chain joins TRBV19 and TRBJ2-2, with 7 bases matching TRBD1. The germline V gene has CDR1 LNHDA and CDR2 SQIVND (reference sequence). After removal of 7 bases from V and 6 bases from J, the junction contained 5 bases not matched to a gene. The CDR3 contains 13 residues. Here the CDR3 DNA reads TGTGCCAGTAATGACAGGGTGGCCGGGGAGCTGTTTTTT. Translation gives CASNDRVAGELFF. The full variable domain, with the rest looked up from reference TRBV19 and TRBJ2-2, is DGGITQSPKYLFRKEGQNVTLSCEQNLNHDAMYWYRQDPGQGLRLIYYSQIVNDFQKGDIAEGYSVSREKKESFPLTVTSAQKNPTAFYLCASNDRVAGELFFGEGSRLTVL.

The chain combines TRBV19 with TRBJ2-2, with 11 nucleotides matching TRBD2. The V gene's germline CDR1 is LNHDA and CDR2 SQIVND (reference sequence). The V and J ends lost 6 bases and 7 bases, in that order; junction bases with no gene match: 13. The CDR3 contains 17 residues. DNA of the CDR3: TGTGCCAGTAGAACCCTAGCGGGGGGCCTTAACGACGGGGAGCTGTTTTTT. Its protein is CASRTLAGGLNDGELFF. Variable domain in full (rest from reference TRBV19 and TRBJ2-2): DGGITQSPKYLFRKEGQNVTLSCEQNLNHDAMYWYRQDPGQGLRLIYYSQIVNDFQKGDIAEGYSVSREKKESFPLTVTSAQKNPTAFYLCASRTLAGGLNDGELFFGEGSRLTVL.

CDR3 sequence: CASSAGQGLPETQYF. Written as DNA, the CDR3 is TGCGCCAGCAGCGCAGGACAGGGATTACCAGAGACCCAGTACTTC. The chain recombines TRBV5-1 with TRBJ2-5; the match to TRBD1 covers 8 bases. V was pared by 4 bases and J by 4 bases, with 9 bases of the junction left unmatched. Germline V CDR1 and CDR2: SGHRS, YFSETQ. CDR3 size: 15 residues.

The chain employs TRBV4-3 and TRBJ2-1, with 12 bases fitting TRBD2. This CDR3 contains 15 residues. J lost 8 bases, V lost 4 bases, and 6 bases had no gene match. From germline, CDR1 is LGHNA and CDR2 YSLEER. This CDR3 is CASSRGLAGTDEQFF. The CDR3 DNA reads TGCGCCAGCAGCCGAGGACTAGCGGGAACTGATGAGCAGTTCTTC.

V gene TRBV30 combines with J gene TRBJ2-3; TRBD2 aligns across 11 bases. From germline, CDR1 is GTSNPN and CDR2 SVGIG (reference sequence). Unmatched junction bases numbered 12, after V lost 5 bases and J lost 5 bases. This CDR3 spans 16 amino acids. CDR3 coding DNA: TGTGCCTGGGGTGGGGGTTTAGCGGGGGGGGGAGATACGCAGTATTTT. Translated, it gives CAWGGGLAGGGDTQYF.

J is TRBJ2-1 and V is TRBV5-5, with D tentatively TRBD2 (5 bases). The length of the CDR3 is 17 residues. Trimming removed 1 base from V and 3 bases from J, with 17 bases in between. The V gene's germline CDR1 is SGHKS and CDR2 YYEKEE (reference sequence). Here the CDR3 DNA reads TGTGCCAGCAGCTTGCGGGGAGTCCCACCCGGCTACAATGAGCAGTTCTTC. It specifies CASSLRGVPPGYNEQFF.

This chain uses TRBV5-4 with TRBJ1-2; TRBD1 aligns across 7 bases. The CDR3 is 15 residues long. Germline CDR1 and CDR2: SGHNT and YYREEE (reference sequence). Trimming at V came to 4 bases and at J to 1 base, leaving 7 bases not matched to a gene. The CDR3 DNA reads TGTGCCAGCAGCCCGGACAGGATGAATAACTATGGCTACACCTTC. Protein: CASSPDRMNNYGYTF.

The CDR3 spells CSVPAGKERWWTEAFF. The CDR3 DNA reads TGCAGCGTCCCCGCAGGGAAGGAGAGGTGGTGGACTGAAGCTTTCTTT. The chain carries TRBV29-1 and TRBJ1-1; weak D call: TRBD1 (5 bases). Trimming shortened V by 6 bases and J by 5 bases, and 25 bases separated the two germline ends. The germline gives CDR1 SQVTM, CDR2 ANQGSEA. CDR3 length: 16 amino acids.

The V call is TRBV7-9, the J call TRBJ1-2, with D possibly TRBD1 on 6 matching bases. The germline CDR1 and CDR2 sequences are SEHNR and FQNEAQ (reference sequence). V dropped 1 base and J dropped 1 base, with 19 bases sitting between them. The CDR3 runs 18 residues. Here the CDR3 DNA reads TGTGCCAGCAGCTTAGTTCCGCAGGGGCGAAATCTTAACTATGGCTACACCTTC. Protein sequence: CASSLVPQGRNLNYGYTF. Using reference TRBV7-9 and TRBJ1-2 for the parts outside the CDR3, the full variable domain is DTGVSQNPRHKITKRGQNVTFRCDPISEHNRLYWYRQTLGQGPEFLTYFQNEAQLEKSRLLSDRFSAERPKGSFSTLEIQRTEQGDSAMYLCASSLVPQGRNLNYGYTFGSGTRLTVV.

The genes are TRBV30 and TRBJ1-2; D is ambiguous. The germline CDR1 and CDR2 sequences are GTSNPN and SVGIG (reference sequence). The germline V and J ends were trimmed by 0 bases and 8 bases, with 16 bases remaining between them. The CDR3 loop spans 14 amino acids. The CDR3 DNA sequence: TGTGCCTGGAGTGTAGGCCTTACTCGCGGGGGCTACACCTTC. It translates to CAWSVGLTRGGYTF.

The rearrangement uses TRBV2 and TRBJ2-5; D is possibly TRBD2 (5 bases). The germline V and J ends were trimmed by 4 bases and 2 bases, with 11 bases remaining between them. The CDR3 covers 14 residues. Germline V lookup: CDR1 SNHLY, CDR2 FYNNEI. This CDR3 is CASSGRADQETQYF. As DNA, the CDR3 is TGTGCCAGCAGTGGGCGGGCCGATCAAGAGACCCAGTACTTC. Full variable domain (remainder filled in from reference TRBV2 and TRBJ2-5): EPEVTQTPSHQVTQMGQEVILRCVPISNHLYFYWYRQILGQKVEFLVSFYNNEISEKSEIFDDQFSVERPDGSNFTLKIRSTKLEDSAMYFCASSGRADQETQYFGPGTRLLVL.

This sequence joins TRBV6-5 and TRBJ1-6, with a weak D call TRBD1 (5 bases). Germline CDR1 and CDR2: MNHEY and SVGAGI. V shed 5 bases and J shed 9 bases, with 14 bases lying between them. CDR3 length equals 14 residues. CDR3 coding DNA: TGTGCCAGCAGTCCCAGGGTACTAGCTTCACCCCTCCACTTT. Amino acid sequence: CASSPRVLASPLHF.

This sequence joins TRBV5-1 and TRBJ2-1, with TRBD2 matching 11 bases. Germline V lookup: CDR1 SGHRS, CDR2 YFSETQ. The CDR3 loop spans 15 amino acids. Germline trimming cut 0 bases from V and 5 bases from J; bases unmatched to any gene: 1. The CDR3 region has the DNA TGCGCCAGCAGCTTGGTAGCGGGGGGGAACAATGAGCAGTTCTTC. It codes for CASSLVAGGNNEQFF.

The chain has TRBV28 and TRBJ2-7, with D tentatively TRBD2 (5 bases). Per germline, CDR1 MDHEN and CDR2 SYDVKM. Trimming removed 9 bases at V and 1 base at J, with 16 bases between. The length of the CDR3 is 14 residues. The CDR3 reads CASRDPGDSYEQYF. In DNA form, the CDR3 reads TGTGCCAGTCGAGACCCCGGGGATTCCTACGAGCAGTACTTC.

This clone came up once. The rearrangement links TRBV7-3 to TRBJ2-3; no clear D. This CDR3 is built from 14 residues. V lost 1 base and J 9 bases, leaving 14 bases between the germline ends. Germline values: CDR1 SGHTA, CDR2 FQGTGA. The CDR3 DNA reads TGTGCCAGCAGCTTAAGTAACTCCATCAAAACGCAGTATTTT. As protein: CASSLSNSIKTQYF.

Only a few counts were recorded for this clone. The gene calls are TRBV5-1 and TRBJ2-7, with D possibly matching TRBD1 (6 bases). CDR1 is SGHRS and CDR2 is YFSETQ in the germline V gene. The CDR3 contains 15 residues. The V end lost 4 bases, the J end lost 3 bases, and 17 bases lay between the germline ends. This CDR3 is CASSDTGSAGYEQYF. CDR3 nucleotides: TGCGCCAGCAGCGATACAGGGTCCGCCGGCTACGAGCAGTACTTC.

This clone appeared once. V is TRBV6-6 and J is TRBJ1-2; TRBD1 matches 7 bases. The germline gives CDR1 MNHNY, CDR2 SVGAGI (reference sequence). The CDR3 is 15 amino acids. V lost 7 bases to trimming and J lost 1 base; unmatched junction nucleotides: 9. The CDR3: CASIAHNRGNYGYTF. The CDR3 DNA reads TGTGCCAGCATTGCCCATAACAGGGGTAACTATGGCTACACCTTC.

In its sample, this clone was seen a few times. This chain joins TRBV30 and TRBJ2-7, with 12 bases identical to TRBD2. Per germline, CDR1 GTSNPN and CDR2 SVGIG (reference sequence). V was pared by 0 bases and J by 4 bases, with 4 bases of the junction left unmatched. The CDR3 length is 15 residues. The CDR3 DNA sequence: TGTGCCTGGAGTGTCGGACTAGCGGGGATATACGAGCAGTACTTC. It is translated as CAWSVGLAGIYEQYF.

The V gene is TRBV25-1, the J gene TRBJ2-7; no definite D call. There are 14 residues in the CDR3. The V end lost 1 base, the J end lost 6 bases, and 13 bases lay between the germline ends. Germline V gene sequence: CDR1 MGHDK, CDR2 SYGVNS. In DNA, the CDR3 is TGTGCCAGCAGTGAATTACCACTAACGGGCGAGCAGTACTTC. It is translated as CASSELPLTGEQYF.

The V and J genes are TRBV6-6 and TRBJ2-1; TRBD2 might be the D (5 bases). This CDR3 region has 16 residues. Germline V lookup: CDR1 MNHNY, CDR2 SVGAGI (reference sequence). V was pared by 0 bases and J by 2 bases, with 11 bases between. The CDR3 DNA sequence: TGTGCCAGCAGTTACTCGGCTAGCCCCACCTACAATGAGCAGTTCTTC. This sequence encodes CASSYSASPTYNEQFF.

The J gene is TRBJ1-1, the V gene TRBV7-2; 7 bases map to TRBD1. The CDR3 is made up of 15 amino acids. Germline V CDR1 and CDR2: SGHTA, FQGNSA. With V trimmed by 4 bases and J by 0 bases, 5 bases remained unmatched. In DNA, the CDR3 is TGTGCCAGCAGCTACCCGGGACAGATGAACACTGAAGCTTTCTTT. Translation gives CASSYPGQMNTEAFF.